These 13 T cell receptor beta chains share one sample of origin, sequenced in a study of blood T cell repertoires in COVID-19. Sequencing used immunoSEQ multiplex PCR; TCRdb keeps in-frame clones, though not all of them. Seen here are 50,000 to 65,000 clones, around 76% observed once, and the top ten hold approximately 20%. Sequences were obtained from peripheral blood. The receptors were sampled from an older woman with acute or convalescent COVID-19.

CDR3 in DNA: TGTGCCAGCGTTTATACAGGGGAAATTAATCAGCCCCAGCATTTT. This translates into CASVYTGEINQPQHF. The chain has TRBV11-3 and TRBJ1-5; 7 nucleotides align to TRBD1. Germline-derived CDR1 and CDR2 are SGHNT and YENEEA. The V segment lost 8 bases and the J segment 4 bases; nucleotides outside the gene matches: 11. The CDR3 contains 15 residues.

CDR3 sequence reads: CASSLTGARFGGYTF. In nucleotides, the CDR3 is TGTGCCAGCAGCTTGACAGGGGCCCGGTTTGGGGGCTACACCTTC. The rearrangement joins TRBV7-9 to TRBJ1-2, with 8 bases that match TRBD1. Germline loops: CDR1 SEHNR, CDR2 FQNEAQ (reference sequence). The CDR3 extends over 15 amino acids. V was pared by 3 bases and J by 8 bases, with 11 bases of the junction left unmatched.

The V call is TRBV6-6, the J call TRBJ1-5; D not resolved. Germline CDR1 reads MNHNY; CDR2 reads SVGAGI (reference sequence). The CDR3 loop spans 12 amino acids. Trimming cost V 5 bases and J 3 bases, with 5 bases left between them. The CDR3 protein is CASSPLNQPQHF. CDR3 nucleotide sequence: TGTGCCAGCAGTCCCCTCAATCAGCCCCAGCATTTT.

The chain employs TRBV14 and TRBJ2-7; D is possibly TRBD2 (5 bases). CDR3 size: 14 residues. Germline V gene data show CDR1 as SGHDN and CDR2 as FVKESK. The V end was cut by 2 bases, the J end by 5 bases, with 13 bases between. CDR3 sequence (DNA): TGTGCCAGCAGCCAATTTCGGGGATCCCACGAGCAGTACTTC. Translation: CASSQFRGSHEQYF.

V gene TRBV29-1 combines with J gene TRBJ2-7, with TRBD1 matching over 7 bases. CDR1 is SQVTM, CDR2 ANQGSEA, per germline. Trimming took 6 bases from V and 5 from J; bases not matched to a gene: 4. The CDR3 is made up of 11 amino acids. CDR3 nucleotide sequence: TGCAGCGTAACAGGGGCCAACGAGCAGTACTTC. It is translated as CSVTGANEQYF.

This rearrangement joins TRBV4-1 to TRBJ2-7, with D possibly TRBD2 on 5 matching bases. Germline assignment: CDR1 MGHRA and CDR2 YSYEKL. The V gene lost 6 bases and the J gene lost 5 bases, with 17 bases spanning the gap. CDR3 size: 14 residues. CDR3 nucleotide sequence: TGCGCCAGCAGATTACTGGCGGGTCGCAACGAGCAGTACTTC. Translation: CASRLLAGRNEQYF.

This chain links TRBV13 with TRBJ1-3, with D unresolved. CDR3 size: 11 residues. The germline gives CDR1 PRHDT, CDR2 FYEKMQ (reference sequence). The germline V and J ends were trimmed by 5 bases and 9 bases, with 8 bases remaining between them. The CDR3: CASSHSGTIYF. CDR3 nucleotide sequence: TGTGCCAGCAGCCACAGCGGCACCATATATTTT.

The chain recombines TRBV27 with TRBJ1-6; possibly TRBD1 for D (5 bases). V lost 0 bases and J 13 bases, leaving 7 bases between the germline ends. Germline values: CDR1 MNHEY, CDR2 SMNVEV (reference sequence). This CDR3 region has 12 residues. CDR3 nucleotides: TGTGCCAGCAGTTTATCGGCAGGGCCCCTCCACTTT. This sequence encodes CASSLSAGPLHF.

The V call is TRBV3-1 (or the pseudogene TRBV3-2), the J call TRBJ2-5, with 8 bases identical to TRBD1. After removal of 2 bases from V and 4 bases from J, the junction contained 3 bases not matched to a gene. Germline V gene sequence: CDR1 LGHDT, CDR2 YNNKEL (reference sequence). This CDR3 contains 14 residues. The CDR3 region is CASSQTGTGETQYF. The CDR3 nucleotides read TGTGCCAGCAGCCAAACCGGGACAGGAGAGACCCAGTACTTC.

The genes are TRBV7-9 and TRBJ2-3; no definite D call. Germline CDR1 SEHNR, CDR2 FQNEAQ (reference sequence). V gave up 1 base and J gave up 1 base, with 9 bases separating them. The CDR3 runs 15 residues. The CDR3 sequence is CASSLGWQRTDTQYF. In DNA, the CDR3 is TGTGCCAGCAGCTTAGGATGGCAACGCACAGATACGCAGTATTTT.

The CDR3 spells CASSLREGGRYEQYF. Here the CDR3 DNA reads TGTGCCAGCAGTTTAAGGGAGGGCGGACGCTACGAGCAGTACTTC. The J gene is TRBJ2-7, the V gene TRBV27; 7 bases line up with TRBD2. From germline, CDR1 is MNHEY and CDR2 SMNVEV (reference sequence). This CDR3 is 15 amino acids long. V was pared by 2 bases and J by 3 bases, with 7 bases of the junction left unmatched.

This clone turned up a few times. The chain carries TRBV19 and TRBJ2-4; D may be TRBD2 (7 bases). Germline V gene lookup returns CDR1 LNHDA and CDR2 SQIVND (reference sequence). The CDR3 covers 14 residues. The V end was cut by 1 base, the J end by 9 bases, with 13 bases between. CDR3 sequence reads: CASSIGGGESIQYF. CDR3 nucleotide sequence: TGTGCCAGTAGTATAGGAGGGGGGGAGAGCATTCAGTACTTC.

V is TRBV7-9 and J is TRBJ2-7, with D uncertain. This CDR3 contains 12 residues. Germline V CDR1 and CDR2: SEHNR, FQNEAQ (reference sequence). V lost 5 bases and J lost 3, with 8 bases in between. The CDR3 DNA follows: TGTGCCAGCAGCCTCCTATTCTACGAGCAGTACTTC. This encodes CASSLLFYEQYF.